Following are 30 T cell receptor beta chains from one sample sequenced in a study of T cell changes during pregnancy in multiple sclerosis. Using immunoSEQ multiplex PCR, the repertoire was profiled, and TCRdb retains in-frame clones only, with some absent. The profile shows around 69,000 clones, about 91% of them singletons. The starting material was CD8+ T cells from peripheral blood mononuclear cells, obtained before pregnancy. These TCRs come from a female donor with multiple sclerosis, enrolled in a pregnancy study.

The V call is TRBV29-1, the J call TRBJ2-7; 7 bases are shared with TRBD1. Germline assignment: CDR1 SQVTM and CDR2 ANQGSEA. The CDR3 contains 13 residues. Trimming cost V 7 bases and J 2 bases; bases outside gene matches: 8. The CDR3 here is CSAYGTATYEQYF. The CDR3 region has the DNA TGCAGCGCATATGGGACAGCGACCTACGAGCAGTACTTC.

The CDR3 is CASSTGYGYTF. CDR3 coding DNA: TGTGCCAGCAGCACCGGCTATGGCTACACCTTC. V is TRBV9 and J is TRBJ1-2; no definite D call. Germline loops: CDR1 SGDLS, CDR2 YYNGEE. Between the trimmed V and J ends, which lost 4 bases and 4 bases, there was a span of 5 bases. CDR3 length: 11 amino acids.

This clone appeared once. The chain couples TRBV27 to TRBJ2-3; TRBD2 agrees at 8 bases. The CDR3 runs 14 residues. CDR1 and CDR2 (germline): MNHEY, SMNVEV (reference sequence). Germline trimming cut 8 bases from V and 3 bases from J; bases unmatched to any gene: 7. CDR3 nucleotide sequence: TGTGCCAGCGCTTTAAGCGGGGGAACAGATACGCAGTATTTT. Protein product: CASALSGGTDTQYF.

The rearrangement links TRBV5-6 to TRBJ1-2, with 7 bases aligning to TRBD1. Germline CDR1 reads SGHDT; CDR2 reads YYEEEE. The CDR3 length is 12 residues. Trimming took 4 bases from V and 5 from J; bases not matched to a gene: 2. CDR3 region: CASSETGYGYTF. DNA of the CDR3: TGTGCCAGCAGCGAGACAGGGTATGGCTACACCTTC.

The chain combines TRBV5-6 with TRBJ1-5; 11 bases map to TRBD1. The CDR3 has 15 amino acids. The ends lost 5 bases at V and 4 bases at J; junction bases unmatched: 5. CDR1 and CDR2 from the germline V gene are SGHDT and YYEEEE. CDR3 sequence (DNA): TGTGCCAGCAGTGTCGGGACAGGGGGGAATCAGCCCCAGCATTTT. Translating gives CASSVGTGGNQPQHF. The full variable domain, its missing parts supplied by reference TRBV5-6 and TRBJ1-5, is DAGVTQSPTHLIKTRGQQVTLRCSPKSGHDTVSWYQQALGQGPQFIFQYYEEEERQRGNFPDRFSGHQFPNYSSELNVNALLLGDSALYLCASSVGTGGNQPQHFGDGTRLSIL.

The gene calls are TRBV6-5 and TRBJ1-2; TRBD1 is a possible D gene (5 bases). V was pared by 2 bases and J by 8 bases, with 15 bases between. This CDR3 spans 14 amino acids. Germline V gene lookup returns CDR1 MNHEY and CDR2 SVGAGI. The CDR3, as DNA: TGTGCCAGCAGTTACCGCCAGGGAAGTCGAGGCTACACCTTC. It yields the protein CASSYRQGSRGYTF.

This chain uses TRBV2 with TRBJ2-2, with 7 bases fitting TRBD2. This CDR3 spans 17 amino acids. The V gene's germline CDR1 is SNHLY and CDR2 FYNNEI. V was pared by 2 bases and J by 2 bases, with 8 bases of the junction left unmatched. CDR3 region: CASSERSGGKNTGELFF. In DNA, the CDR3 is TGTGCCAGCAGTGAACGGTCCGGGGGGAAAAACACCGGGGAGCTGTTTTTT.

The rearrangement joins TRBV2 to TRBJ1-5; 7 positions agree with TRBD1. The ends lost 8 bases at V and 1 base at J; junction bases unmatched: 8. CDR3 length equals 15 residues. CDR1 is SNHLY, CDR2 FYNNEI, per germline. In DNA, the CDR3 is TGTGCCAGCTCCTACACAGGGGAGAGCAATCAGCCCCAGCATTTT. Its protein is CASSYTGESNQPQHF.

The chain joins TRBV9 to TRBJ2-7; TRBD2 matches at 10 bases. V lost 0 bases, J lost 1 base, and 1 base stayed unmatched. The CDR3 loop spans 15 amino acids. Germline V gene sequence: CDR1 SGDLS, CDR2 YYNGEE. As DNA, the CDR3 is TGTGCCAGCAGCGTAGGTAGCGGGGGGTCCTACGAGCAGTACTTC. It codes for CASSVGSGGSYEQYF. Looking up the rest from reference TRBV9 and TRBJ2-7 gives the full variable domain: DSGVTQTPKHLITATGQRVTLRCSPRSGDLSVYWYQQSLDQGLQFLIQYYNGEERAKGNILERFSAQQFPDLHSELNLSSLELGDSALYFCASSVGSGGSYEQYFGPGTRLTVT.

The chain recombines TRBV4-1 with TRBJ1-6; no clear D gene. The V end lost 1 base, the J end lost 9 bases, and 7 bases lay between the germline ends. This CDR3 contains 13 residues. Germline CDR1 and CDR2: MGHRA and YSYEKL. The CDR3 region is CASSQGLGSPLHF. Here the CDR3 DNA reads TGCGCCAGCAGCCAAGGACTAGGTTCACCCCTCCACTTT.

This clone showed up many times. The chain has TRBV6-4 and TRBJ1-2, with 8 bases matching TRBD1. Germline V gene lookup returns CDR1 MRHNA and CDR2 SNTAGT. The V and J ends lost 2 bases and 4 bases, in that order; junction bases with no gene match: 6. CDR3 size: 15 residues. CDR3: CASSDTGQALYGYTF. The CDR3 DNA reads TGTGCCAGCAGTGACACGGGACAGGCCCTCTATGGCTACACCTTC.

The CDR3: CASSQLAGGDEQFF. In nucleotides, the CDR3 is TGTGCCAGCAGCCAACTAGCGGGGGGGGATGAGCAGTTCTTC. The V gene is TRBV14, the J gene TRBJ2-1; the match to TRBD2 covers 12 bases. The CDR3 covers 14 residues. Germline-derived CDR1 and CDR2 are SGHDN and FVKESK. Unmatched junction bases numbered 1, after V lost 2 bases and J lost 8 bases.

This chain connects TRBV27 to TRBJ2-2; TRBD1 matches 9 bases. The J segment lost 6 bases and the V segment lost 6 bases, leaving 8 bases of the junction unmatched. The germline V gene encodes CDR1 MNHEY and CDR2 SMNVEV (reference sequence). The CDR3 sequence is 15 residues long. The CDR3 bases are TGTGCCAGCAGCCGACCCCGGGACAGGGCCGGGGAGCTGTTTTTT. Translating it yields CASSRPRDRAGELFF.

The chain uses TRBV9 and TRBJ2-3; maybe TRBD2 (6 bases). This CDR3 contains 13 residues. Germline CDR1 is SGDLS and CDR2 is YYNGEE. The V end was cut by 2 bases, the J end by 4 bases, with 8 bases between. The CDR3 sequence: CASSVGGSDTQYF. The CDR3 coding sequence is TGTGCCAGCAGCGTCGGGGGTTCAGATACGCAGTATTTT.

CDR3 region: CASSLQGRPGELFF. As DNA, the CDR3 is TGTGCCAGCAGCTTACAGGGGCGGCCCGGGGAGCTGTTTTTT. The rearrangement links TRBV11-3 to TRBJ2-2, with a tentative D call TRBD1 (6 bases). CDR1 is SGHNT and CDR2 is YENEEA in the germline V gene. Between the trimmed V and J ends, which lost 2 bases and 6 bases, there was a span of 10 bases. This CDR3 is 14 amino acids long.

The V gene is TRBV2, the J gene TRBJ2-7; 7 nucleotides agree with TRBD1. This CDR3 region has 14 residues. Germline V lookup: CDR1 SNHLY, CDR2 FYNNEI. V trimming: 6 bases; J trimming: 0 bases; junction bases outside the gene matches: 5. This CDR3 reads CASSLTGVSYEQYF. The CDR3 nucleotides are TGTGCCAGCAGCCTCACAGGGGTCTCCTACGAGCAGTACTTC.

This clone came up many times. The rearrangement links TRBV18 to TRBJ2-1, with D tentatively TRBD1 (6 bases). Germline values: CDR1 KGHSH, CDR2 LQKENI. This CDR3 spans 16 amino acids. V gave up 0 bases and J gave up 5 bases, with 14 bases separating them. CDR3 sequence reads: CASSPPGAGLHNEQFF. In DNA, the CDR3 is TGTGCCAGCTCACCACCGGGGGCAGGTCTGCACAATGAGCAGTTCTTC.

The chain couples TRBV4-2 to TRBJ2-3; tentative D call: TRBD2 (7 bases). The CDR3 covers 16 residues. The V end was cut by 0 bases, the J end by 6 bases, with 16 bases between. Germline CDR1 reads LGHNA; CDR2 reads YNFKEQ. CDR3 coding DNA: TGTGCCAGCAGCCAAGATTACGGGGGGCCGGCGGATACGCAGTATTTT. It is translated as CASSQDYGGPADTQYF.

V usage is TRBV11-2 and J usage is TRBJ2-1; 7 bases map to TRBD1. Germline lookup yields CDR1 SGHAT and CDR2 FQNNGV. The CDR3 extends over 15 amino acids. Trimming cost V 3 bases and J 6 bases; bases outside gene matches: 8. CDR3 sequence (DNA): TGTGCCAGCAGCTTCTTCACAGGGGACCTCAATGAGCAGTTCTTC. Its protein product is CASSFFTGDLNEQFF.

CDR3 residues: CASSSSYTGADGYTF. CDR3 DNA: TGTGCCAGCAGCAGCTCCTACACAGGGGCGGATGGCTACACCTTC. The chain uses TRBV6-4 and TRBJ1-2, with 7 bases identical to TRBD1. Germline lookup yields CDR1 MRHNA and CDR2 SNTAGT. V was pared by 6 bases and J by 6 bases, with 13 bases of the junction left unmatched. The CDR3 is 15 residues long.

V is TRBV5-5 and J is TRBJ2-2; D not certain. This CDR3 region has 17 residues. Germline V gene sequence: CDR1 SGHKS, CDR2 YYEKEE (reference sequence). V lost 1 base, J lost 2 bases, and 15 bases lay in between. The CDR3 spells CASSLLISSSNTGELFF. As DNA, the CDR3 is TGTGCCAGCAGCTTGTTGATCAGCTCTAGTAACACCGGGGAGCTGTTTTTT.

The CDR3 nucleotides are TGTGCCAGCAGTGACCCTGGACAGAGTATCTGCTACGAGCAGTACTTC. Encoded protein: CASSDPGQSICYEQYF. The gene calls are TRBV6-4 and TRBJ2-7, with D possibly being TRBD1 (6 bases). Germline-derived CDR1 and CDR2 are MRHNA and SNTAGT. The ends were cut back, 2 bases at V and 3 bases at J, with 17 bases in the middle. This CDR3 has 16 amino acids.

This clone appeared a single time. The chain is built from TRBV15 and TRBJ1-5; D perhaps matches TRBD1 (5 bases). The V end lost 7 bases, the J end lost 8 bases, and 15 bases lay between the germline ends. The CDR3 runs to 13 residues. Germline assignment: CDR1 LNHNV and CDR2 YYDKDF (reference sequence). The CDR3 loop reads CATKESPGEPQHF. In DNA, the CDR3 is TGTGCCACCAAAGAGTCCCCGGGGGAGCCCCAGCATTTT.

The rearrangement uses TRBV27 and TRBJ2-1, with 10 positions matching TRBD2. J gave up 7 bases and V 4 bases, and 7 bases lay outside the gene matches. CDR3 length equals 15 residues. CDR1 is MNHEY and CDR2 is SMNVEV in the germline V gene (reference sequence). The CDR3 protein is CASSSPQREGNEQFF. The DNA for the CDR3 is TGTGCCAGCAGTTCCCCCCAGCGGGAGGGGAATGAGCAGTTCTTC.

This chain's CDR3 is CASSEAGGLTGNHEQYF. The CDR3 coding sequence is TGTGCCAGCAGTGAAGCGGGGGGTTTGACAGGGAACCACGAGCAGTACTTC. The rearrangement links TRBV6-1 to TRBJ2-7; tentative D call: TRBD1 (7 bases). CDR1 is MNHNS and CDR2 is SASEGT in the germline V gene. Deletions cut 0 bases from V and 5 bases from J, with 20 bases between. The CDR3 is made up of 17 amino acids.

The CDR3 bases are TGTGCCAGCAGTTCAGACCAGGGTTCTGAAGCTTTCTTT. Translating it yields CASSSDQGSEAFF. V and J are TRBV27 and TRBJ1-1; D might be TRBD1 (5 bases). Germline CDR1 MNHEY, CDR2 SMNVEV (reference sequence). Trimming stripped 4 bases from V and 6 bases from J, with 12 bases between. There are 13 residues in the CDR3.

V gene TRBV7-3 combines with J gene TRBJ2-1, with 7 bases that match TRBD2. The junction had 2 bases not matched to a gene; V was cut back by 2 bases and J by 1 base. CDR1 SGHTA and CDR2 FQGTGA come from the germline V gene. This CDR3 has 15 residues. DNA of the CDR3: TGTGCCAGCAGCTTACAGGGAGGGTCCTACAATGAGCAGTTCTTC. This codes for CASSLQGGSYNEQFF.

This chain joins TRBV29-1 and TRBJ1-2; 7 bases line up with TRBD1. V was pared by 7 bases and J by 9 bases, with 5 bases of the junction left unmatched. This CDR3 has 10 amino acids. Germline V gene data show CDR1 as SQVTM and CDR2 as ANQGSEA. CDR3 amino acids: CSAWTGRYTF. DNA for the CDR3: TGCAGCGCATGGACAGGTCGCTACACCTTC. The full variable domain, in which reference TRBV29-1 and TRBJ1-2 provide the parts outside the CDR3, is SAVISQKPSRDICQRGTSLTIQCQVDSQVTMMFWYRQQPGQSLTLIATANQGSEATYESGFVIDKFPISRPNLTFSTLTVSNMSPEDSSIYLCSAWTGRYTFGSGTRLTVV.

The CDR3 region has the DNA TGTGCCAGCAGTGACCGACAGGGGGAGGATGAGCAGTTCTTC. Encoded protein: CASSDRQGEDEQFF. The chain couples TRBV2 to TRBJ2-1; 9 nucleotides align to TRBD1. Germline CDR1 SNHLY, CDR2 FYNNEI. V lost 3 bases and J lost 8; bases outside the gene matches: 5. This CDR3 spans 14 amino acids.

V usage is TRBV6-4 and J usage is TRBJ2-7; tentatively, D is TRBD2 (5 bases). This CDR3 has 13 residues. Germline V CDR1 and CDR2: MRHNA, SNTAGT. Trimming pared 3 bases from V and 3 bases from J, leaving 9 bases between. The CDR3 loop reads CASSDGEIYEQYF. The CDR3 region has the DNA TGTGCCAGCAGTGATGGGGAGATCTACGAGCAGTACTTC.